Listed below are T cell receptor beta chains from one sample, sequenced in a study of identical twins. TCRdb reprocessed the 5' RACE reads with MiXCR, giving one entry per CDR3 protein. The sample consists of roughly 690,000 distinct CDR3 sequences, 6.1% of them appearing once. Sample: naive T cells sorted from blood. The receptors were sampled from a man aged 18 to 29 in good health. The CDR3 runs from the conserved cysteine through the conserved F or W. Not all rows give a size; the values are once, few, many and, for expanded clones, a class.

>-|TRBV27|TRBJ1-1
CASSLSPENTEAFF
>many|TRBV20-1|TRBJ1-5
CSARSRTAPSNQPQHF
>many|TRBV20-1|TRBJ1-2
CSANSGQTYGYTF
>few|TRBV12-3/TRBV12-4|TRBJ1-2
CASSFSQGALGYTF
>-|TRBV20-1|TRBJ2-7
CSAIASGTSPYEQYF
>many|TRBV12-3/TRBV12-4|TRBJ1-1
CASRPTGGNTEAFF
>-|TRBV20-1|TRBJ2-7
CSATSTSGGEQYF
>many|TRBV20-1|TRBJ2-5
CSARVRGYETQYF
>many|TRBV12-3/TRBV12-4|TRBJ1-1
CASSSTHIGDRGLGAFF
>-|TRBV7-2|TRBJ1-6
CASSPNRWQGRSPLHF
>many|TRBV10-3|TRBJ1-5
CAISARVLGQPQHF
>many|TRBV12-3/TRBV12-4|TRBJ1-5
CASRVAGGGNQPQHF
>many|TRBV3-1|TRBJ2-2
CASSQGRSNTGELFF
>few|TRBV9|TRBJ2-3
CASSARIAGGKDTQYF
>many|TRBV9|TRBJ2-3
CASSVGGRRDADTQYF
>few|TRBV9|TRBJ2-1
CASSVSGLGHEQFF
>few|TRBV19|TRBJ2-6
CASSIIRDRGLSGANVLTF
>few|TRBV3-1|TRBJ2-5
CASSQDQAWNYQETQYF
>-|TRBV7-3|TRBJ2-2
CASSFGLPTGELFF
>many|TRBV15|TRBJ1-1
CATSRDAGVGAEAFF
>few|TRBV28|TRBJ2-5
CASSLVRGTQYF